The clone carrying this T cell receptor beta chain was observed a single time. Its antigen is still unknown. This sample is drawn from a study of OX40 agonist ivuxolimab in advanced cancers. V was pared by 0 bases and J by 8 bases, with 12 bases between. The germline CDR1 and CDR2 sequences are SGHNT and YYREEE (reference sequence). The CDR3 extends over 15 amino acids. General study points: Nonresponders included some who also had low normalized T-cell clonal expansion. The antigens recognized by the expanded peripheral T cells, that is their antigen specificity, were not determined.

Data came from immunoSEQ multiplex PCR; TCRdb stores just in-frame clones and leaves some out. This repertoire shows 50,000 to 75,000 clones, roughly 77% found once; its top ten account for roughly 1.2%. This clonotype was obtained from an adult with an advanced solid tumor such as melanoma, head and neck, liver or kidney cancer. The sequencing used CD4+ or CD8+ T cells sorted from blood, collected in a trial of the OX40 agonist ivuxolimab. The chain joins TRBV5-4 to TRBJ1-6; maybe TRBD1 (6 bases). The CDR3 here is CASSLVGQGYSPLHF. The CDR3 DNA sequence: TGTGCCAGCAGCTTGGTCGGGCAGGGGTATTCACCCCTCCACTTT.